This TCR beta chain was documented in a study of cytomegalovirus exposure and HLA in healthy donors. Study information: Later, an analysis reported that the roughly 120 validation repertoires had used the same platform as the approximately 670 first-cohort repertoires. Whole-study findings and limits: Researchers catalogued some 160 TCR beta chains as cytomegalovirus-associated. In vitro assays verified that a few CMV-associated chains recognized CMV antigens specifically.

Sequenced by immunoSEQ multiplex PCR; TCRdb stores in-frame clones only, minus some. The sample has 150,000 to 160,000 clones, 75% to 90% seen once. V gave up 3 bases and J gave up 3 bases; unmatched junction bases: 5. CDR1 and CDR2 from the germline V gene are SGDLS and YYNGEE. This CDR3 region has 16 residues. To note about this clone: Its matching antigen is unknown.

The specimen sequenced was PBMCs. This TCR was sampled from a man younger than 30 in good health and CMV-seropositive. The rearrangement joins TRBV9 to TRBJ2-1; 11 bases align to TRBD1. This CDR3 reads CASSATGTGGYNEQFF. The DNA of the CDR3 is TGTGCCAGCAGCGCTACCGGGACAGGGGGCTACAATGAGCAGTTCTTC.